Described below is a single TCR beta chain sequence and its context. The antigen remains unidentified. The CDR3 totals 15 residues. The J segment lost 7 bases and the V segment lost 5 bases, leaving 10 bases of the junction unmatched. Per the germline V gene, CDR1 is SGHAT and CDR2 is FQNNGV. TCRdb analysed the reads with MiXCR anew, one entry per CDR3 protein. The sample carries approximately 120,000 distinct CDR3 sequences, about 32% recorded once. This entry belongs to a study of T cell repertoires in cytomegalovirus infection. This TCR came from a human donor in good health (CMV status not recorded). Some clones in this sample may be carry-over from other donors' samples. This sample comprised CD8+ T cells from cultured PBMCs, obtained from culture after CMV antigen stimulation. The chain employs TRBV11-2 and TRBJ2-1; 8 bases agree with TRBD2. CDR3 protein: CASSPPGGIGNEQFF. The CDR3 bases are TGTGCCAGCAGCCCCCCGGGGGGGATAGGGAATGAGCAGTTCTTC.